This entry lists 2 T cell receptor beta chains sequenced from one sample in a study of blood T cell repertoires in COVID-19. Generated by immunoSEQ multiplex PCR, the TCRdb table keeps only in-frame clones and is missing some. The sample carries approximately 110,000 clones, approximately 84% recorded once. The sample taken for sequencing was peripheral blood. The source is a woman in her fifties or sixties with acute or convalescent COVID-19.

The chain employs TRBV6-5 and TRBJ1-6; 8 nucleotides agree with TRBD1. Germline CDR1 MNHEY, CDR2 SVGAGI. The CDR3 is 15 amino acids. Trimming removed 6 bases from V and 10 bases from J; junction bases left unmatched: 11. For the CDR3, the DNA is TGTGCCAGCAGCGGCGACAGGGGTTTCGGGTCACCCCTCCACTTT. It is translated as CASSGDRGFGSPLHF.

V is TRBV2 and J is TRBJ2-3, with D possibly TRBD1 on 6 matching bases. Trimming cost V 11 bases and J 4 bases, with 16 bases left between them. CDR3 length: 13 residues. Germline CDR1 SNHLY, CDR2 FYNNEI. CDR3 sequence (DNA): TGTGCCTCAGCAGGGGTTCGGGCAGATACGCAGTATTTT. This codes for CASAGVRADTQYF.